These T cell receptor beta chains were read from a single sample in a study of shared clonotypes between healthy human individuals. TCRdb's table, derived via immunoSEQ multiplex PCR, lists solely in-frame clones and lacks some. The sample shows roughly 2 million clones, roughly 95% of them seen only once. Sequencing was performed on naive CD4+ T cells sorted from blood. These receptors all come from a man aged 18 to 29 in good health. The CDR3 runs from the conserved cysteine through the conserved F or W. Each record gives: V gene, D gene, clone size, J gene, CDR3 DNA, CDR3 protein. A D gene is named only where the DNA matches it firmly. Clone size is shown for a subset of rows, as once, few, many or a class of expanded clone.

v_call: TRBV10-2
d_call: TRBD1
clone_size: once
j_call: TRBJ2-4
cdr3_nt: TGCGCCAGCGGATGGACAGGGGAAAACATTCAGTACTTC
cdr3_aa: CASGWTGENIQYF

v_call: TRBV5-1
d_call: .
clone_size: .
j_call: TRBJ1-4
cdr3_nt: TGCGCCAGCAGCTTGGGTTCGACAACTAATGAAAAACTGTTTTTT
cdr3_aa: CASSLGSTTNEKLFF

v_call: TRBV30
d_call: .
clone_size: .
j_call: TRBJ1-5
cdr3_nt: TGTGCCTGGAGTGGGCCTCAAGGGGGAGGGGGTCAGCCCCAGCATTTT
cdr3_aa: CAWSGPQGGGGQPQHF

v_call: TRBV30
d_call: TRBD1
clone_size: .
j_call: TRBJ1-2
cdr3_nt: TGTGCCTGGAGTGACAGGGGGCGATACTATGGCTACACCTTC
cdr3_aa: CAWSDRGRYYGYTF

v_call: TRBV4-1
d_call: TRBD1
clone_size: .
j_call: TRBJ2-7
cdr3_nt: TGCGCCAGCAGGGGACAGGGGACCGACGAGCAGTACTTC
cdr3_aa: CASRGQGTDEQYF

v_call: TRBV4-1
d_call: TRBD1
clone_size: .
j_call: TRBJ1-6
cdr3_nt: TGCGCCAGCAGTCGTCGTGACAGGGAGGATTCACCCCTCCACTTT
cdr3_aa: CASSRRDREDSPLHF

v_call: TRBV5-6
d_call: TRBD2
clone_size: once
j_call: TRBJ2-5
cdr3_nt: TGTGCCAGCAGCTTGGGACATCTAGCGGGAGAAGAGACCCAGTACTTC
cdr3_aa: CASSLGHLAGEETQYF

v_call: TRBV6-7
d_call: .
clone_size: .
j_call: TRBJ2-7
cdr3_nt: TGTGCCAGCAGCTATGGGTATCCACAGGTAAACTACGAGCAGTACTTC
cdr3_aa: CASSYGYPQVNYEQYF

v_call: TRBV9
d_call: TRBD2
clone_size: .
j_call: TRBJ2-3
cdr3_nt: TGTGCCAGCAGCCCACCCGAGATAGCGGGGGGGCGAGATACGCAGTATTTT
cdr3_aa: CASSPPEIAGGRDTQYF

v_call: TRBV6-5
d_call: .
clone_size: once
j_call: TRBJ2-7
cdr3_nt: TGTGCCAGCAGTCAATTTACCGGGTCCAACTACGAGCAGTACTTC
cdr3_aa: CASSQFTGSNYEQYF

v_call: TRBV2
d_call: .
clone_size: .
j_call: TRBJ1-4
cdr3_nt: TGTGCCAGCAGAGTAGATCGGGGTAGCGAAAAACTGTTTTTT
cdr3_aa: CASRVDRGSEKLFF

v_call: TRBV18
d_call: TRBD1
clone_size: once
j_call: TRBJ1-2
cdr3_nt: TGTGCCAGCTCACCAAAGATACTCACAGGGGCGAACTATGGCTACACCTTC
cdr3_aa: CASSPKILTGANYGYTF

v_call: TRBV21-1
d_call: .
clone_size: once
j_call: TRBJ2-7
cdr3_nt: TGTGCCAGCAGCAAAGTAAGTAGGGCAGGGGTCCCCTACGAGCAGTACTTC
cdr3_aa: CASSKVSRAGVPYEQYF

v_call: TRBV5-4
d_call: TRBD1
clone_size: .
j_call: TRBJ1-6
cdr3_nt: TGTGCCAGCAGCCAGACAGGGATTGGTTCACCCCTCCACTTT
cdr3_aa: CASSQTGIGSPLHF

v_call: TRBV29-1
d_call: .
clone_size: .
j_call: TRBJ1-1
cdr3_nt: TGCAGCGTGGAACAGGGTCTGGCCACTGAAGCTTTCTTT
cdr3_aa: CSVEQGLATEAFF

v_call: TRBV5-1
d_call: .
clone_size: .
j_call: TRBJ2-5
cdr3_nt: TGCGCCAGCAGCTTGGCGCGCGAGACCCAGTACTTC
cdr3_aa: CASSLARETQYF

v_call: TRBV2
d_call: TRBD1
clone_size: .
j_call: TRBJ1-2
cdr3_nt: TGTGCCAGCACAGGGGGGTATGGCTCCCGGTACACCTTC
cdr3_aa: CASTGGYGSRYTF

v_call: TRBV5-1
d_call: .
clone_size: .
j_call: TRBJ2-7
cdr3_nt: TGCGCCAGCAGTGACAGGCGTCTCTCCTACGAGCAGTACTTC
cdr3_aa: CASSDRRLSYEQYF

v_call: TRBV2
d_call: TRBD2
clone_size: .
j_call: TRBJ2-7
cdr3_nt: TGTGCCAGCAGTATTAGCGGGGCTTCCTACGAGCAGTACTTC
cdr3_aa: CASSISGASYEQYF

v_call: TRBV5-1
d_call: .
clone_size: .
j_call: TRBJ1-1
cdr3_nt: TGCGCCAGCAGCTTGGTGAGCCTGAACACTGAAGCTTTCTTT
cdr3_aa: CASSLVSLNTEAFF

v_call: TRBV30
d_call: TRBD2
clone_size: .
j_call: TRBJ2-3
cdr3_nt: TGTGCCTGGAGTAAAACACGGACTAGCGGGAGCCCAGATACGCAGTATTTT
cdr3_aa: CAWSKTRTSGSPDTQYF

v_call: TRBV6-5
d_call: TRBD1
clone_size: .
j_call: TRBJ1-2
cdr3_nt: TGTGCCAGCAGCGCAGGGGGTTATGGCTACACCTTC
cdr3_aa: CASSAGGYGYTF

v_call: TRBV19
d_call: TRBD1
clone_size: .
j_call: TRBJ2-5
cdr3_nt: TGTGCCAGTAGTAGCCGGGACAGGTGGGGAGGAGAGACCCAGTACTTC
cdr3_aa: CASSSRDRWGGETQYF

v_call: TRBV10-3
d_call: .
clone_size: .
j_call: TRBJ1-3
cdr3_nt: TGTGCCATCACCTCCGCGGGGGGATCTGGAAACACCATATATTTT
cdr3_aa: CAITSAGGSGNTIYF

v_call: TRBV14
d_call: TRBD1
clone_size: .
j_call: TRBJ1-3
cdr3_nt: TGTGCCAGCAGCCACGGACAGGGTTCCGGAAACACCATATATTTT
cdr3_aa: CASSHGQGSGNTIYF

v_call: TRBV6-5
d_call: .
clone_size: once
j_call: TRBJ1-2
cdr3_nt: TGTGCCACCATCGGCTGGGGGTCATCCGACTATGGCTACACCTTC
cdr3_aa: CATIGWGSSDYGYTF

v_call: TRBV6-6
d_call: TRBD1
clone_size: .
j_call: TRBJ2-7
cdr3_nt: TGTGCCAGCAGGCCCGGGACAGGGTCCTACGAGCAGTACTTC
cdr3_aa: CASRPGTGSYEQYF

v_call: TRBV30
d_call: .
clone_size: .
j_call: TRBJ2-1
cdr3_nt: TGTGCCTGGAGCGCCGCGGCGTATGAGCAGTTCTTC
cdr3_aa: CAWSAAAYEQFF

v_call: TRBV7-6
d_call: .
clone_size: .
j_call: TRBJ2-3
cdr3_nt: TGTGCCAGCTCCTGGGGCGTCGGAGATACGCAGTATTTT
cdr3_aa: CASSWGVGDTQYF

v_call: TRBV5-1
d_call: .
clone_size: .
j_call: TRBJ2-3
cdr3_nt: TGCGCCAGCAGCTTCGGGACAACAAGCACAGATACGCAGTATTTT
cdr3_aa: CASSFGTTSTDTQYF

v_call: TRBV10-3
d_call: .
clone_size: .
j_call: TRBJ1-2
cdr3_nt: TGTGCCATCAGTGAGTCCTCCGGGCCAGCTAACTATGGCTACACCTTC
cdr3_aa: CAISESSGPANYGYTF

v_call: TRBV10-1
d_call: .
clone_size: once
j_call: TRBJ1-3
cdr3_nt: TGCGCCAGCAGTGAAAGCTCTGGAAACACCATATATTTT
cdr3_aa: CASSESSGNTIYF